Listed here are 3 T cell receptor beta chains from one sample, sequenced in a study of blood T cell repertoires in COVID-19. Using immunoSEQ multiplex PCR, the repertoire was profiled, and TCRdb retains in-frame clones only, with some absent. The sample consists of 50,000 or so clones, under 95% of them appearing once. Source material: peripheral blood. The source of these receptors is a human donor in a cohort sampled during active COVID-19.

The chain employs TRBV9 and TRBJ1-1; D possibly corresponds to TRBD1 (5 bases). This CDR3 has 15 residues. Deletions cut 0 bases from V and 6 bases from J, with 15 bases between. Germline CDR1 SGDLS, CDR2 YYNGEE. CDR3 sequence: CASSVGQGIGSEAFF. For the CDR3, the DNA is TGTGCCAGCAGCGTAGGTCAGGGAATCGGGTCTGAAGCTTTCTTT.

This chain connects TRBV18 to TRBJ2-2; TRBD2 matches 8 bases. After removal of 6 bases from V and 2 bases from J, the junction contained 8 bases not matched to a gene. The CDR3 is 16 residues long. CDR1 is KGHSH, CDR2 LQKENI, per germline. CDR3 amino acids: CASSQLAAPNTGELFF. The CDR3, as DNA: TGTGCCAGCTCGCAACTAGCGGCCCCTAACACCGGGGAGCTGTTTTTT.

The rearrangement links TRBV5-1 to TRBJ2-7, with TRBD1 matching 8 bases. CDR3 length: 15 residues. Germline V gives CDR1 SGHRS, CDR2 YFSETQ. The V and J ends lost 4 bases and 1 base, in that order; junction bases with no gene match: 7. The DNA of the CDR3 is TGCGCCAGCAGCAAACAGACAGGGGAGTCCTACGAGCAGTACTTC. It translates to CASSKQTGESYEQYF.